This TCR beta chain was retrieved from a study of beta chain features in type 1 diabetes. Looking at the study overall: Healthy donors and patients showed comparable age, gender and cell yields. The samples had 85 million to 140 million sorted cells examined in all.

Regarding the study as a whole: Compared with healthy donors, patients appeared to share more similar naive, central memory and regulatory TCRB repertoires. Sequencing the cDNA could make cells with high TCR expression show up more than they should.

Sequencing targeted expressed TCRB transcripts, as all isolated RNA had been reverse transcribed. Sequenced by immunoSEQ multiplex PCR; TCRdb stores in-frame clones only, minus some. The sample comprises almost 250,000 clones, roughly 14% of which are singletons, and 0.025% to 0.03% rests with the top ten. On this clone itself: The antigen is not known.

This CDR3 has 15 residues. V was clipped by 4 bases and J by 7 bases, with 20 bases between them. Germline CDR1 reads SQVTM; CDR2 reads ANQGSEA. The source of this sequence is a woman between 40 and 50 years old in good health. V is TRBV29-1 and J is TRBJ1-3; D remains ambiguous. The specimen sequenced was naive CD4+ T cells from blood. The chain's CDR3 is CSVVEGGHPWNTIYF. The CDR3 DNA is TGCAGCGTTGTGGAGGGCGGGCATCCGTGGAACACCATATATTTT.